This entry lists 7 T cell receptor beta chains sequenced from one sample in a study of T-cell reconstitution after alpha-beta-depleted transplantation in children. Unique molecular identifiers were built into the TCRbeta library. TCRdb reanalysed the PCR reads using MiXCR and keeps one entry per CDR3 protein. The data hold about 460,000 distinct CDR3 sequences, with 11% observed a single time. Sequencing was performed on PBMCs, mostly from graft donor cells, taken 180 days after TCRalphabeta/CD19-depleted stem cell transplant. These receptors were taken from a female patient aged 2-15 years who had a stem cell transplant for aplastic anemia, so the T cells may come from the graft donor.

The table lists this clonotype with a few counts. CDR3 protein: CASSKPGQGARETQYF. CDR3 DNA: TGCGCCAGCAGCAAGCCGGGACAGGGGGCGCGGGAGACCCAGTACTTC. The chain carries TRBV5-1 and TRBJ2-5, with TRBD1 matching over 12 bases. The CDR3 has 16 amino acids. J lost 5 bases, V lost 4 bases, and 9 bases had no gene match. Germline CDR1 and CDR2: SGHRS and YFSETQ. The full variable domain, its missing parts supplied by reference TRBV5-1 and TRBJ2-5, is KAGVTQTPRYLIKTRGQQVTLSCSPISGHRSVSWYQQTPGQGLQFLFEYFSETQRNKGNFPGRFSGRQFSNSRSEMNVSTLELGDSALYLCASSKPGQGARETQYFGPGTRLLVL.

The V and J genes are TRBV15 and TRBJ2-7; perhaps TRBD2 as D (5 bases). The CDR3 has 15 amino acids. Germline V gives CDR1 LNHNV, CDR2 YYDKDF (reference sequence). Trimming stripped 0 bases from V and 4 bases from J, with 13 bases between. CDR3 in DNA: TGTGCCACCAGCAGAGAGGCAGGCGGGCCGTACGAGCAGTACTTC. Encoded protein: CATSREAGGPYEQYF.

The V and J genes are TRBV13 and TRBJ2-1; D is ambiguous. This CDR3 spans 15 amino acids. Germline CDR1 is PRHDT and CDR2 is FYEKMQ (reference sequence). Trimming removed 4 bases at V and 6 bases at J, with 16 bases between. In DNA, the CDR3 is TGTGCCAGCAGCTGGGCCAGAACTCCCGTCAATGAGCAGTTCTTC. Amino acid sequence: CASSWARTPVNEQFF.

The genes are TRBV7-2 and TRBJ2-3; TRBD1 aligns across 8 bases. The J segment lost 3 bases and the V segment lost 3 bases, leaving 5 bases of the junction unmatched. Looked up from germline, CDR1 is SGHTA and CDR2 is FQGNSA. The CDR3 extends over 15 amino acids. The CDR3 DNA follows: TGTGCCAGCAGCTTGGGCAGGGGGCCTACAGATACGCAGTATTTT. This gives the protein CASSLGRGPTDTQYF.

This clonotype was observed a few times. V is TRBV12-3 or TRBV12-4 and J is TRBJ2-1; D may be TRBD2 (5 bases). With 5 bases removed from V and 12 bases from J, the gap between germline ends came to 17 bases. The CDR3 length is 13 residues. CDR3 region: CASSPDSLSGQFF. CDR3 in DNA: TGTGCCAGCAGTCCGGACTCGCTATCAGGGCAGTTCTTC.

The chain carries TRBV4-2 and TRBJ2-5, with 11 bases matching TRBD2. Trimming cost V 3 bases and J 5 bases; bases outside gene matches: 14. CDR1 and CDR2 from the germline V gene are LGHNA and YNFKEQ. CDR3 length: 18 amino acids. CDR3 sequence reads: CASSQRLAGTSLGETQYF. The CDR3 nucleotides are TGTGCCAGCAGCCAGCGACTAGCGGGGACTTCCCTGGGGGAGACCCAGTACTTC.

This clonotype was found many times. The chain recombines TRBV5-1 with TRBJ1-1; D is unresolved. In germline, CDR1 is SGHRS, CDR2 YFSETQ. The germline V and J ends were trimmed by 0 bases and 6 bases, with 12 bases remaining between them. This CDR3 region has 14 residues. DNA for the CDR3: TGCGCCAGCAGCTTGGACCGGGCCGGGGCTGAAGCTTTCTTT. Amino acids: CASSLDRAGAEAFF.